Presented here are 15 T cell receptor beta chains from one specimen sequenced in a study of Graves' ophthalmopathy and Graves' hyperthyroidism. The authors amplified TCR beta CDR3 regions from RNA transcripts. Second-round multiplex PCR followed a first-round RT-PCR using HTBI primers. Each CDR3 protein is one row after TCRdb ran MiXCR on the multiplex PCR reads. The sample holds about 420,000 distinct CDR3 sequences; approximately 21% are singletons and the top ten take under 3.5%. Sequenced material: peripheral blood. All receptors derive from a young woman with stable Graves' hyperthyroidism.

This clonotype occurred once. The chain is built from TRBV12-3 or TRBV12-4 and TRBJ2-6; perhaps TRBD1 as D (6 bases). The V end lost 10 bases, the J end lost 2 bases, and 9 bases lay between the germline ends. The CDR3 sequence is 13 residues long. The CDR3 sequence: CATYRAGANVLTF. The CDR3 region has the DNA TGTGCCACCTACAGGGCTGGGGCCAACGTCCTGACTTTC.

The V gene is TRBV6-1, the J gene TRBJ2-1; 10 nucleotides line up with TRBD1. Unmatched junction bases numbered 4, after V lost 6 bases and J lost 2 bases. Germline CDR1 MNHNS, CDR2 SASEGT. This CDR3 is built from 15 residues. The chain's CDR3 is CASRGQGRTYNEQFF. As DNA, the CDR3 is TGTGCCAGCAGGGGACAGGGGAGGACCTACAATGAGCAGTTCTTC.

This clonotype occurred a few times. The V and J genes are TRBV7-9 and TRBJ2-5, with 7 bases identical to TRBD1. The CDR3 totals 23 residues. Germline-derived CDR1 and CDR2 are SEHNR and FQNEAQ (reference sequence). Trimming cost V 4 bases and J 7 bases; bases outside gene matches: 36. This CDR3 reads CASSWFPGLGRRDRTGKDWTQYF. For the CDR3, the DNA is TGTGCCAGCAGCTGGTTTCCAGGGTTAGGGAGAAGAGATAGGACAGGCAAAGATTGGACCCAGTACTTC.

The J gene is TRBJ2-7, the V gene TRBV30; weak D call: TRBD2 (7 bases). CDR1 and CDR2 from the germline V gene are GTSNPN and SVGIG (reference sequence). V shed 3 bases and J shed 6 bases, with 18 bases lying between them. CDR3 length: 14 residues. The DNA for the CDR3 is TGTGCCTGGAGATCACACGGGGGGCTCGGCGAGCAGTACTTC. Residues: CAWRSHGGLGEQYF.

This clonotype has just a few counts. This sequence joins TRBV5-1 and TRBJ2-5; 16 positions agree with TRBD2. Germline lookup yields CDR1 SGHRS and CDR2 YFSETQ. The CDR3 is 16 residues long. With V trimmed by 3 bases and J by 7 bases, 6 bases remained unmatched. DNA of the CDR3: TGCGCCAGCAGCTCCGGGACTAGCGGGGGGGAGTGGACCCAGTACTTC. This translates into CASSSGTSGGEWTQYF.

The genes are TRBV28 and TRBJ1-2; no firm D call. In germline, CDR1 is MDHEN, CDR2 SYDVKM. The germline V and J ends were trimmed by 4 bases and 3 bases, with 21 bases remaining between them. The CDR3 has 17 amino acids. The CDR3 loop is CASSSSPNTVAYYGYTF. For the CDR3, the DNA is TGTGCCAGCAGTTCCTCCCCTAACACGGTAGCCTACTATGGCTACACCTTC.

This clonotype was picked up many times. In DNA form, the CDR3 reads TGTGCCAGTAGTATAGGGGCAGGGGCCAAAAACATTCAGTACTTC. Translated, it gives CASSIGAGAKNIQYF. The rearrangement links TRBV19 to TRBJ2-4; a possible D gene is TRBD1 (5 bases). V lost 1 base and J 1 base, leaving 8 bases between the germline ends. Germline V gene lookup returns CDR1 LNHDA and CDR2 SQIVND (reference sequence). The CDR3 is 15 residues long.

This clonotype is a singleton in its sample. The CDR3 DNA is TGTGCCAGCAGTCCCGGACCAGTCTATGGCTACACCTTC. This sequence encodes CASSPGPVYGYTF. The chain is built from TRBV12-3 or TRBV12-4 and TRBJ1-2; D remains unclear. The CDR3 is made up of 13 amino acids. Trimming removed 5 bases at V and 4 bases at J, with 11 bases between.

This clonotype was observed many times. V gene TRBV29-1 combines with J gene TRBJ2-2, with 7 bases fitting TRBD1. Germline V gene lookup returns CDR1 SQVTM and CDR2 ANQGSEA. CDR3 length: 13 amino acids. The V and J ends lost 7 bases and 8 bases, in that order; junction bases with no gene match: 10. The CDR3 spells CSGGQTSGGELFF. For the CDR3, the DNA is TGCAGCGGGGGACAGACTTCAGGGGGGGAGCTGTTTTTT.

This clonotype was observed at least ten times. The chain links TRBV20-1 to TRBJ1-6; TRBD1 aligns across 8 bases. CDR3 length equals 12 residues. The V gene's germline CDR1 is DFQATT and CDR2 SNEGSKA (reference sequence). Losses at the gene ends were 8 bases for V and 9 bases for J; bases not matched to a gene: 6. The CDR3 sequence is CSSGTGGSPLHF. CDR3 bases: TGCAGTTCCGGGACAGGAGGTTCACCCCTCCACTTT.

The sample holds many counts of this clonotype. The V gene is TRBV5-1, the J gene TRBJ2-3; possibly TRBD2 for D (6 bases). The germline V and J ends were trimmed by 0 bases and 2 bases, with 13 bases remaining between them. Germline V lookup: CDR1 SGHRS, CDR2 YFSETQ. The CDR3 loop spans 16 amino acids. The DNA of the CDR3 is TGCGCCAGCAGCTTGGGTATAGCGGAGGACACAGATACGCAGTATTTT. Translation: CASSLGIAEDTDTQYF.

With respect to this clonotype: Because the CDR3 is missing its conserved closing phenylalanine or tryptophan, this is likely a read error. The DNA is left out, because the CDR3 cannot be placed on it with certainty; the CDR3 is given as TCRdb lists it. J is TRBJ1-2 and V is TRBV12-3 or TRBV12-4. The CDR3 is 14 amino acids long, termini counted. CDR3 protein: CASSQIGLNYGYTV.

The chain has TRBV4-2 and TRBJ1-1, with D perhaps TRBD1 (5 bases). Trimming shortened V by 8 bases and J by 1 base, and 20 bases separated the two germline ends. CDR1 is LGHNA, CDR2 YNFKEQ, per germline. The CDR3 is 16 residues long. Here the CDR3 reads CASSMPGRARNTEAFF. The CDR3 bases are TGTGCCAGCTCCATGCCAGGGAGGGCCAGGAACACTGAAGCTTTCTTT.

This clonotype occurred many times. The chain joins TRBV5-1 to TRBJ2-7; a weak D match, TRBD2 (5 bases). This CDR3 has 12 amino acids. V was cut by 6 bases and J by 3 bases, with 10 bases left in between. CDR1 and CDR2 from the germline V gene are SGHRS and YFSETQ. The CDR3 coding sequence is TGCGCCAGCAAGGAGGACCACTACGAGCAGTACTTC. This translates into CASKEDHYEQYF.

This clonotype was detected many times. This rearrangement joins TRBV14 to TRBJ2-7; D tentatively reads TRBD1 or TRBD2 (5 bases each). The CDR3 is 13 residues long. Germline lookup yields CDR1 SGHDN and CDR2 FVKESK. V lost 3 bases, J lost 6 bases, and 12 bases lay in between. CDR3 sequence: CASSQGWGTEQYF. CDR3 DNA: TGTGCCAGCAGCCAGGGCTGGGGGACCGAGCAGTACTTC.